These 18 T cell receptor beta chains share one sample of origin, sequenced in a study of cytomegalovirus exposure and HLA in healthy donors. The PCR contained 60 Vbeta and 13 Jbeta primers. This table comes from immunoSEQ multiplex PCR, and its TCRdb copy is limited to in-frame clones, with some not included. The sample has 140,000 or so clones, about 72% seen once. The specimen sequenced was PBMCs. The receptors here all came from a man aged 40-49 years in good health and CMV-seronegative.

This clone was recorded only once. The V call is TRBV28, the J call TRBJ2-7; 8 bases align to TRBD1. V dropped 6 bases and J dropped 4; count of bases not matched to a gene: 8. CDR3 length equals 14 residues. The germline CDR1 and CDR2 sequences are MDHEN and SYDVKM. The CDR3 loop is CASRPGQGLYEQYF. The CDR3 DNA follows: TGTGCCAGCAGACCAGGACAGGGTCTTTACGAGCAGTACTTC.

The gene calls are TRBV21-1 and TRBJ1-5. TRBV21-1 is a recognized pseudogene. The CDR3 is 15 residues long. CDR3 region: CASSTRASGNQPQHF. DNA for the CDR3: TGTGCCAGCAGCACGCGGGCTTCTGGGAATCAGCCCCAGCATTTT.

The count of this clone is one. V usage is TRBV5-6 and J usage is TRBJ2-7; the D gene is possibly TRBD1 (6 bases). V was pared by 2 bases and J by 7 bases, with 7 bases between. CDR3 length equals 11 residues. Germline V gene lookup returns CDR1 SGHDT and CDR2 YYEEEE. The CDR3 loop reads CASSLTGEQYF. CDR3 sequence (DNA): TGTGCCAGCAGCTTAACAGGGGAGCAGTACTTC.

V and J are TRBV28 and TRBJ1-1; D unclear. The CDR3 spans 13 residues. Germline CDR1 MDHEN, CDR2 SYDVKM. This CDR3 reads CATRLYRDTEAFF. The CDR3 nucleotides are TGTGCTACTAGACTTTACCGGGACACTGAAGCTTTCTTT.

This chain connects TRBV9 to TRBJ1-1; 7 nucleotides agree with TRBD1. V lost 4 bases and J lost 0; bases outside the gene matches: 6. Per the germline V gene, CDR1 is SGDLS and CDR2 is YYNGEE. The CDR3 runs to 15 residues. CDR3 DNA sequence: TGTGCCAGCAGCAACGTGCAGGGGGTGAACACTGAAGCTTTCTTT. Amino acids: CASSNVQGVNTEAFF.

The CDR3: CSVVAGGTYNEQFF. The CDR3 DNA reads TGCAGCGTTGTTGCGGGAGGGACCTACAATGAGCAGTTCTTC. The J gene is TRBJ2-1, the V gene TRBV29-1; 9 positions agree with TRBD2. The CDR3 runs to 14 residues. J was trimmed by 2 bases and V by 4 bases; bases with no gene match: 3. Germline V gene sequence: CDR1 SQVTM, CDR2 ANQGSEA.

The CDR3 DNA sequence: TGCAGCGTTGCTCCGCGGATCACAGGGAGGGACACTGAAGCTTTCTTT. Translating it yields CSVAPRITGRDTEAFF. This sequence joins TRBV29-1 and TRBJ1-1, with D tentatively TRBD1 (6 bases). The V end lost 4 bases, the J end lost 3 bases, and 21 bases lay between the germline ends. CDR1 and CDR2 from the germline V gene are SQVTM and ANQGSEA. This CDR3 has 16 amino acids.

V is TRBV2 and J is TRBJ1-6, with 7 positions matching TRBD1. The CDR3 loop spans 14 amino acids. Germline V CDR1 and CDR2: SNHLY, FYNNEI. Trimming removed 2 bases from V and 10 bases from J; junction bases left unmatched: 5. The CDR3 sequence: CASSEMPGGSPLHF. CDR3 sequence (DNA): TGTGCCAGCAGTGAAATGCCAGGGGGATCACCCCTCCACTTT.

This chain joins TRBV5-6 and TRBJ1-5, with D possibly matching TRBD1 (6 bases). V was cut by 0 bases and J by 4 bases, with 17 bases left in between. The CDR3 is made up of 17 amino acids. Germline values: CDR1 SGHDT, CDR2 YYEEEE. The CDR3 sequence is CASSLEFSGDNNQPQHF. The CDR3 region has the DNA TGTGCCAGCAGCTTGGAGTTTTCAGGGGACAATAATCAGCCCCAGCATTTT.

In this sample, this clone turned up once. The chain combines TRBV21-1 with TRBJ2-1; the table names TRBD2, a call not compared with the DNA. TRBV21-1 is a recognized pseudogene. The CDR3 has 16 residues. The CDR3 protein is CASSKRRGRSYNEQFF. In nucleotides, the CDR3 is TGTGCCAGCAGCAAACGTCGCGGGAGATCCTACAATGAGCAGTTCTTC.

The V gene is TRBV13, the J gene TRBJ2-1, with D unresolved. The CDR3 contains 13 residues. Per germline, CDR1 PRHDT and CDR2 FYEKMQ (reference sequence). V shed 5 bases and J shed 7 bases, with 12 bases lying between them. This chain's CDR3 is CASSLTTKNEQFF. The CDR3 nucleotides are TGTGCCAGCAGCCTTACCACTAAGAATGAGCAGTTCTTC.

The rearrangement links TRBV7-9 to TRBJ2-7; D remains ambiguous. The CDR3 spans 13 residues. The germline V gene has CDR1 SEHNR and CDR2 FQNEAQ (reference sequence). Trimming stripped 3 bases from V and 2 bases from J, with 8 bases between. The CDR3 DNA is TGTGCCAGCAGCTTCAACTCCGCCTACGAGCAGTACTTC. Amino acids: CASSFNSAYEQYF.

The V call is TRBV28, the J call TRBJ2-7; D unresolved. The CDR3 sequence is 15 residues long. From germline, CDR1 is MDHEN and CDR2 SYDVKM. With 2 bases removed from V and 3 bases from J, the gap between germline ends came to 14 bases. The CDR3: CASSLMAELRYEQYF. The DNA of the CDR3 is TGTGCCAGCAGTTTAATGGCGGAGCTCCGCTACGAGCAGTACTTC.

This chain uses TRBV5-6 with TRBJ2-7; a possible D gene is TRBD1 (7 bases). Germline lookup yields CDR1 SGHDT and CDR2 YYEEEE. The CDR3 has 12 residues. V lost 4 bases, J lost 5 bases, and 10 bases lay in between. CDR3: CASSGGTDEQYF. CDR3 DNA: TGTGCCAGCAGCGGGGGGACAGACGAGCAGTACTTC. Full variable domain (missing parts from reference TRBV5-6 and TRBJ2-7): DAGVTQSPTHLIKTRGQQVTLRCSPKSGHDTVSWYQQALGQGPQFIFQYYEEEERQRGNFPDRFSGHQFPNYSSELNVNALLLGDSALYLCASSGGTDEQYFGPGTRLTVT.

This clone occurred once. The V call is TRBV5-4, the J call TRBJ1-1, with TRBD1 matching 10 bases. Germline values: CDR1 SGHNT, CDR2 YYREEE (reference sequence). Trimming removed 2 bases from V and 4 bases from J; junction bases left unmatched: 5. This CDR3 is 15 amino acids long. In DNA form, the CDR3 reads TGTGCCAGCAGCTTAGACAGGGGGCCGGGCACTGAAGCTTTCTTT. Its protein is CASSLDRGPGTEAFF.

The genes are TRBV6-1 and TRBJ1-5, with D tentatively TRBD1 (6 bases). The germline gives CDR1 MNHNS, CDR2 SASEGT. The CDR3 extends over 15 amino acids. Trimming stripped 7 bases from V and 5 bases from J, with 18 bases between. The CDR3 DNA sequence: TGTGCCAGCACCACAGGGATGGCAGTTCATCAGCCCCAGCATTTT. Translated: CASTTGMAVHQPQHF.

The chain employs TRBV10-2 and TRBJ2-6; D unclear. Deletions cut 4 bases from V and 0 bases from J, with 16 bases between. Germline V gene lookup returns CDR1 WSHSY and CDR2 SAAADI. This CDR3 has 18 amino acids. The CDR3 region is CASSGLPGGSSGANVLTF. The CDR3 nucleotides are TGCGCCAGCAGTGGGCTCCCCGGCGGCAGCTCTGGGGCCAACGTCCTGACTTTC.

The genes are TRBV10-3 and TRBJ2-5; possible D gene TRBD1, 6 bases. Germline CDR1 ENHRY, CDR2 SYGVKD. V gave up 4 bases and J gave up 4 bases, with 10 bases separating them. CDR3 length equals 13 residues. CDR3: CAISAGRGETQYF. CDR3 DNA sequence: TGTGCCATCAGTGCTGGCAGGGGAGAGACCCAGTACTTC.